Here is one T cell receptor (beta chain) with its context. This entry belongs to a study of shared clonotypes between healthy human individuals. V lost 0 bases to trimming and J lost 4 bases, with 14 bases between them. The CDR3 spans 16 residues. The germline CDR1 and CDR2 sequences are MNHEY and SVGAGI. Data came from immunoSEQ multiplex PCR; TCRdb stores just in-frame clones and leaves some out. This table holds roughly 2.1 million clones, roughly 91% found once. Naive CD8 isolation took CD45RO-negative cells positively selected for CCR7 and excluded terminally differentiated effector memory CD45RA+ cells.

This rearrangement joins TRBV6-5 to TRBJ2-3, with a possible D match to TRBD2 (6 bases). The specimen sequenced was naive CD8+ T cells from PBMCs. The TCR originated in a man aged 18-30 years in good health. Some clones in this sample may be carry-over from other donors' samples. CDR3 amino acids: CASSYSFSGVSDTQYF. CDR3 DNA sequence: TGTGCCAGCAGTTACTCGTTCTCGGGAGTGTCAGATACGCAGTATTTT.